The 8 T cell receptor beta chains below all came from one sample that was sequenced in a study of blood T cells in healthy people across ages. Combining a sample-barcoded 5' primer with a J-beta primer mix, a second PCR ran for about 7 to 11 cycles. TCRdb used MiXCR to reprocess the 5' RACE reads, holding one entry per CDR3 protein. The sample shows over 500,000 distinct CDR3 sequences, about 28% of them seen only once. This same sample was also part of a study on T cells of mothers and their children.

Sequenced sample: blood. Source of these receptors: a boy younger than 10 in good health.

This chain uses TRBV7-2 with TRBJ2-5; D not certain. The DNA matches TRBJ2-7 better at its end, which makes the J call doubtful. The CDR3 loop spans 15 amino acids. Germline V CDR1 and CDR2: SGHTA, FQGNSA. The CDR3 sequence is CASSARPRSSYEQYF. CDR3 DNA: TGTGCCAGCAGCGCGAGACCAAGGAGCTCCTACGAGCAGTACTTC.

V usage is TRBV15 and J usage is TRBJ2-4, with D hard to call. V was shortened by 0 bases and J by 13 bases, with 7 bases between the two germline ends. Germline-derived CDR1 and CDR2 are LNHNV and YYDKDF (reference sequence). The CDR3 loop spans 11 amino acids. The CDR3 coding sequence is TGTGCCACCAGCAGAGAACGACAACAGTACTTC. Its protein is CATSRERQQYF.

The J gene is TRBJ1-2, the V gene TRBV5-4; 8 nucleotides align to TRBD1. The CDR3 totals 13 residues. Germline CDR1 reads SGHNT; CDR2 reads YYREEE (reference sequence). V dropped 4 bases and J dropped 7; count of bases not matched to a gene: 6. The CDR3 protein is CASSPDRASGYTF. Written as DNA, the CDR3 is TGTGCCAGCAGCCCGGACAGGGCTTCTGGCTACACCTTC.

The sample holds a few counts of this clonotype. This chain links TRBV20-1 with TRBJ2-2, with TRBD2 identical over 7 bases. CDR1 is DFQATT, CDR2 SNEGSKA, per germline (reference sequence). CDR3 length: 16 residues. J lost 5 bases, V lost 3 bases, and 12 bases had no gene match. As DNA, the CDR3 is TGCAGTGCTAGGCCGGGCCGAGCGGGACCGACCGGGGAGCTGTTTTTT. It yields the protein CSARPGRAGPTGELFF.

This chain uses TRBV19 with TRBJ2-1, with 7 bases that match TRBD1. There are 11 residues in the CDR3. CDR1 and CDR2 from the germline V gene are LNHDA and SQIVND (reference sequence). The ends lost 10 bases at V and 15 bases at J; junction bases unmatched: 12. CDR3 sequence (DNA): TGTGCCACATCACAGGGGACGGGGTGGTTCTTC. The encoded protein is CATSQGTGWFF. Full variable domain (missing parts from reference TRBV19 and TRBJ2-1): DGGITQSPKYLFRKEGQNVTLSCEQNLNHDAMYWYRQDPGQGLRLIYYSQIVNDFQKGDIAEGYSVSREKKESFPLTVTSAQKNPTAFYLCATSQGTGWFFGPGTRLTVL.

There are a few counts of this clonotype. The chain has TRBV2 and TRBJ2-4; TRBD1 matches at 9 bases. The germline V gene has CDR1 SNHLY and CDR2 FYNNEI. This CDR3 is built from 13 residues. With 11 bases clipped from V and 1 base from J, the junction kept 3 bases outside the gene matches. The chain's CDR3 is CAGTGRAKNIQYF. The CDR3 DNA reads TGTGCCGGGACAGGGAGGGCCAAAAACATTCAGTACTTC.

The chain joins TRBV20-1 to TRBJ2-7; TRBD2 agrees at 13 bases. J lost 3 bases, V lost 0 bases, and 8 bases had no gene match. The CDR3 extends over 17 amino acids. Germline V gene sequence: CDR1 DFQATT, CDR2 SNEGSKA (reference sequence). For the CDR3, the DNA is TGCAGTGCTAGAGAAAGGACTAGCGGGAGATTAAGCTACGAGCAGTACTTC. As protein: CSARERTSGRLSYEQYF.

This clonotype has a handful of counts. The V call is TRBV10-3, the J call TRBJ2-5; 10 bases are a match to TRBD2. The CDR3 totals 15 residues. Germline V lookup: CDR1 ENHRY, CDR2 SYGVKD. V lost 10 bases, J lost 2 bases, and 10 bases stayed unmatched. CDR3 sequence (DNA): TGTGCCAGCCGGAGCGGGAGGGGACGGCAAGAGACCCAGTACTTC. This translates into CASRSGRGRQETQYF.